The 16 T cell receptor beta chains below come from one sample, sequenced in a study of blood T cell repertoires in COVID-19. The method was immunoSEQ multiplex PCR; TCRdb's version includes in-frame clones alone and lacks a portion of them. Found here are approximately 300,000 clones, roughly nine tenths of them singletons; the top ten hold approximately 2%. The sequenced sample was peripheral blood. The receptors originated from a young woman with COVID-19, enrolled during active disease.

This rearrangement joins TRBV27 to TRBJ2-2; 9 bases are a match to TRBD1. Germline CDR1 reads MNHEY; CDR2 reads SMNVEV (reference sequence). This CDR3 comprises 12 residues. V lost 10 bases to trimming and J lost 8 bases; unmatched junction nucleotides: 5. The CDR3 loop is CATGTGNGELFF. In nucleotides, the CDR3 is TGTGCCACCGGGACAGGGAATGGGGAGCTGTTTTTT.

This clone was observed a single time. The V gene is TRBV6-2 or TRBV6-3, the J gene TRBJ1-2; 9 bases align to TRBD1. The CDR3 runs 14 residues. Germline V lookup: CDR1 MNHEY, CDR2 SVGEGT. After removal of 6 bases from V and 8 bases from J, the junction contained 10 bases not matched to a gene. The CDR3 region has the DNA TGTGCCAGCAGCCGCGACGGGACAGGGAAAGGCTACACCTTC. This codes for CASSRDGTGKGYTF.

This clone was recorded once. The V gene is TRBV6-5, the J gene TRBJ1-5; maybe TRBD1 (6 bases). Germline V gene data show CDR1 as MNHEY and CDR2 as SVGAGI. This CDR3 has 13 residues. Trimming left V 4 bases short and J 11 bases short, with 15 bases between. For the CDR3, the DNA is TGTGCCAGCAGTTTTGACAGGACTGGGGCCCAGCATTTT. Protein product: CASSFDRTGAQHF.

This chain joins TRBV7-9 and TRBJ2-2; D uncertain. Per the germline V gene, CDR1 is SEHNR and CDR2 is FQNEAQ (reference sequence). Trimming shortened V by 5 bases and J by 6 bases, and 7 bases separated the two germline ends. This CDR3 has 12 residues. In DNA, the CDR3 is TGTGCCAGCAGCCCCCTTGCCGGGGAGCTGTTTTTT. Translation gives CASSPLAGELFF.

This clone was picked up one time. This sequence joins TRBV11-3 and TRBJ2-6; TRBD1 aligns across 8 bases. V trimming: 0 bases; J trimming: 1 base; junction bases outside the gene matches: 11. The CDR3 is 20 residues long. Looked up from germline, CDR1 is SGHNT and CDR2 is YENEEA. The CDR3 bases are TGTGCCAGCAGCTTAGATGCTTGGGGACAGGTCCAATCTGGGGCCAACGTCCTGACTTTC. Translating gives CASSLDAWGQVQSGANVLTF. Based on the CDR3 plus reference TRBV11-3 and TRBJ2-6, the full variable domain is EAGVVQSPRYKIIEKKQPVAFWCNPISGHNTLYWYLQNLGQGPELLIRYENEEAVDDSQLPKDRFSAERLKGVDSTLKIQPAELGDSAVYLCASSLDAWGQVQSGANVLTFGAGSRLTVL.

The CDR3 nucleotides are TGTGCCAGCAGCTTAAGTCCGGCTAATGAAAAACTGTTTTTT. Its protein is CASSLSPANEKLFF. The chain recombines TRBV7-9 with TRBJ1-4; D gene ambiguous. From germline, CDR1 is SEHNR and CDR2 FQNEAQ (reference sequence). The CDR3 contains 14 residues. Trimming pared 2 bases from V and 3 bases from J, leaving 7 bases between.

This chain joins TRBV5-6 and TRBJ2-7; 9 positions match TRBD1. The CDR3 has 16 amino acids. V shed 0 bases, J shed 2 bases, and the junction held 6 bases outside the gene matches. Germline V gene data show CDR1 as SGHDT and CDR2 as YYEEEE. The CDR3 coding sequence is TGTGCCAGCAGCTTGGTAGGTCGGACAGGGGCCTACGAGCAGTACTTC. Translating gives CASSLVGRTGAYEQYF.

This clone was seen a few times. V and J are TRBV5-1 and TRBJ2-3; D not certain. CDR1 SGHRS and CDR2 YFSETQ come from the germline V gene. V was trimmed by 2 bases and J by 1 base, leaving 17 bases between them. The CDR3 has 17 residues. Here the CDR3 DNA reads TGCGCCAGCAGCTTTAGTGGCGGAACGTGGGGCACAGATACGCAGTATTTT. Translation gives CASSFSGGTWGTDTQYF.

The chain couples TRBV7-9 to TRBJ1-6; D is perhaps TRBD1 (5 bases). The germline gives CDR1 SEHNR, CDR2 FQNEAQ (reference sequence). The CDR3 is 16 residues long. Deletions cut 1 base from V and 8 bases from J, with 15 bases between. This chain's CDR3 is CASSLGGDAGYSPLHF. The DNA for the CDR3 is TGTGCCAGCAGCTTAGGGGGGGACGCAGGCTATTCACCCCTCCACTTT.

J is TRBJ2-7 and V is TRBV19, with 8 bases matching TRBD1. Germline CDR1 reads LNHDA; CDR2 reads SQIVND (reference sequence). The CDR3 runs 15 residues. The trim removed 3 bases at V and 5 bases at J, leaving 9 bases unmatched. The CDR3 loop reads CASSISGGFSDEQYF. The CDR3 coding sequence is TGTGCCAGTAGTATCTCAGGGGGCTTTAGCGACGAGCAGTACTTC.

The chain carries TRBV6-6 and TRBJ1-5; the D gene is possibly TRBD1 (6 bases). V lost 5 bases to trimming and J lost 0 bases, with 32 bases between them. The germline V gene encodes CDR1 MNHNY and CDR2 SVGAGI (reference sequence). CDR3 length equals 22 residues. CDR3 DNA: TGTGCCAGCAGTCCCCTTCGATCTAGTCAGGGGCTGGTTTTCTTTAGCAATCAGCCCCAGCATTTT. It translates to CASSPLRSSQGLVFFSNQPQHF.

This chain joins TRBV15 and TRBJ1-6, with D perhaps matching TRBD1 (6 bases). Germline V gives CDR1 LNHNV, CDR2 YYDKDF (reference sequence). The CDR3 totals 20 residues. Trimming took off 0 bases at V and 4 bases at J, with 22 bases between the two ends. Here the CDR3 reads CATSRDPSSRGQGYNSPLHF. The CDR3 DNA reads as TGTGCCACCAGCAGAGACCCGTCCAGCAGGGGCCAGGGATATAATTCACCCCTCCACTTT. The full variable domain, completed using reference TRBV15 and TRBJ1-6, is DAMVIQNPRYQVTQFGKPVTLSCSQTLNHNVMYWYQQKSSQAPKLLFHYYDKDFNNEADTPDNFQSRRPNTSFCFLDIRSPGLGDTAMYLCATSRDPSSRGQGYNSPLHFGNGTRLTVT.

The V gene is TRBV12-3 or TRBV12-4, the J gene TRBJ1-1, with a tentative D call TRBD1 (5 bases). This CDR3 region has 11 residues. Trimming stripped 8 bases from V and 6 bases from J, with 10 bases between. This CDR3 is CASGHHPEAFF. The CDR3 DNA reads TGTGCCAGCGGACATCACCCTGAAGCTTTCTTT.

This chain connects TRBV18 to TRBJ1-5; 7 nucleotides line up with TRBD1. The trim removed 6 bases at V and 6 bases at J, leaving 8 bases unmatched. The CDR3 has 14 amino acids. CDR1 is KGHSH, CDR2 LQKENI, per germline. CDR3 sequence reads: CASSPDRERQPQHF. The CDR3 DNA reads TGTGCCAGCTCCCCCGACAGGGAGCGTCAGCCCCAGCATTTT.

The CDR3 protein is CASSVAGETEAFF. The CDR3 DNA is TGTGCCAGCAGCGTAGCAGGGGAAACTGAAGCTTTCTTT. The genes are TRBV9 and TRBJ1-1, with D perhaps matching TRBD1 (6 bases). Trimming removed 0 bases from V and 5 bases from J, with 8 bases in between. The CDR3 length is 13 residues. Germline values: CDR1 SGDLS, CDR2 YYNGEE.

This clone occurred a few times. The CDR3 sequence is CASSKELKENYGYTF. In DNA, the CDR3 is TGTGCCAGCAGCAAAGAACTTAAGGAGAACTATGGCTACACCTTC. The gene calls are TRBV21-1 and TRBJ1-2. TRBV21-1 is a pseudogene locus. This CDR3 spans 15 amino acids.